A selection of T cell receptor beta chains follows, all from one sample in a study of shared clonotypes between healthy human individuals. Profiling relied on immunoSEQ multiplex PCR, and the TCRdb table lists in-frame clones only, not all of them. This sample has under 1,900,000 clones, with 98% found just once. The sequencing sample was made of naive CD4+ T cells sorted from blood. These receptors originate from a man aged 25 to 45 in good health. The CDR3 runs from the conserved cysteine through the conserved F or W. A D gene is named only where the DNA matches it firmly. Clone size, where shown, is once, few, many, or a class for clones that have expanded.

DNA | CDR3 | size | J | V | D
TGTGCCAGCATAGCGGAGGCGAACACCGGGGAGCTGTTTTTT | CASIAEANTGELFF | - | TRBJ2-2 | TRBV2 | -
TGTGCCAGTAGTATCACCACAGGGGCCGAGCAGTTCTTC | CASSITTGAEQFF | - | TRBJ2-1 | TRBV19 | TRBD1
TGTGCCAGCAGGACCTATAGCGGAGGCTCCTACGAGCAGTACTTC | CASRTYSGGSYEQYF | - | TRBJ2-7 | TRBV11-2 | -
TGTGCCAGCAGCGTAGCTACAAGCGGAAAGAACACCGGGGAGCTGTTTTTT | CASSVATSGKNTGELFF | - | TRBJ2-2 | TRBV9 | -
TGTGCCAGCAGCTCCCTAGCGGGAGCCACCGGGGAGCTGTTTTTT | CASSSLAGATGELFF | once | TRBJ2-2 | TRBV7-6 | TRBD2
TGTGCCAGCAGTGTTGAAACGGGCCCCTACAATGAGCAGTTCTTC | CASSVETGPYNEQFF | - | TRBJ2-1 | TRBV2 | -
TGTGCCAGCTCAGCATTATCTACAGGGGGGGCCTATGGCTACACCTTC | CASSALSTGGAYGYTF | - | TRBJ1-2 | TRBV18 | TRBD1
TGTGCCAGCAGCTTGGGCCTGGGACAGGGCCCTCGGGCCCAGCATTTT | CASSLGLGQGPRAQHF | - | TRBJ1-5 | TRBV5-5 | TRBD1
TGTGCCAGCTCTTGGAGGGGCAGGGGCACAGATACGCAGTATTTT | CASSWRGRGTDTQYF | - | TRBJ2-3 | TRBV28 | -
TGTGCCAGCAGCTTTATAGCGGCAGGGGGCGTCTTTGGCTACACCTTC | CASSFIAAGGVFGYTF | - | TRBJ1-2 | TRBV7-2 | TRBD1
TGTGCCAGCAGCCGAGGAGACACAGATACGCAGTATTTT | CASSRGDTDTQYF | - | TRBJ2-3 | TRBV5-4 | -
TGTGCCAGCAGCTTAGGACAGGGGATCTTCGAAAAACTGTTTTTT | CASSLGQGIFEKLFF | once | TRBJ1-4 | TRBV7-6 | TRBD1
TGTGCCAGCAGCTTAGGGTGGGGCGAAAAACTGTTTTTT | CASSLGWGEKLFF | - | TRBJ1-4 | TRBV7-9 | -
TGTGCCAGCAGCCCTCTAGCGGACTCCTACAATGAGCAGTTCTTC | CASSPLADSYNEQFF | - | TRBJ2-1 | TRBV7-6 | TRBD2
TGTGCCAGCTCACCACCAAACACAGATACGCAGTATTTT | CASSPPNTDTQYF | - | TRBJ2-3 | TRBV18 | -
TGTGCCAGCAGCACCCAGGGTTGGACCGGGGAGCTGTTTTTT | CASSTQGWTGELFF | - | TRBJ2-2 | TRBV7-3 | -
TGTGCCAGCAGCGCGGCTCCTTTCCAAGAGACCCAGTACTTC | CASSAAPFQETQYF | - | TRBJ2-5 | TRBV27 | -
TGTGCCAGCAGTTACTCAGGGGCCCATTCAGATACGCAGTATTTT | CASSYSGAHSDTQYF | - | TRBJ2-3 | TRBV6-5 | -
TGTGCCAGCAGTCGGACAGGGGGCTATGGCTACACCTTC | CASSRTGGYGYTF | - | TRBJ1-2 | TRBV6-5 | TRBD1
TGTGCCAGCAGTTTAAGGGGTCCGAACACTGAAGCTTTCTTT | CASSLRGPNTEAFF | - | TRBJ1-1 | TRBV28 | -
TGTGCCAGCAGCTCCACCGGGACACCTTTGGAGCAGTACTTC | CASSSTGTPLEQYF | - | TRBJ2-7 | TRBV7-8 | -
TGTGCCAGCAGTTTATTTCCTAGAGGGGATGGCTACACCTTC | CASSLFPRGDGYTF | - | TRBJ1-2 | TRBV27 | -
TGTGCCAGCATTCGATCGACAGGGCCCTTTGGAAACACCATATATTTT | CASIRSTGPFGNTIYF | - | TRBJ1-3 | TRBV28 | TRBD1
TGTGCCAGCAGCTTGTCCCCGGGACTAGCGGGAGCCTACGAGCAGTACTTC | CASSLSPGLAGAYEQYF | - | TRBJ2-7 | TRBV5-4 | TRBD2
TGTGCCACCACGTCCGGCAGGCAGGGGCTAGCCAAAAACATTCAGTACTTC | CATTSGRQGLAKNIQYF | - | TRBJ2-4 | TRBV15 | -
TGTGCCAGCAGCCGACTGAAGAACACCGGGGAGCTGTTTTTT | CASSRLKNTGELFF | - | TRBJ2-2 | TRBV11-2 | -
TGTGCCAGCAGTTTATTATACCCGGGAGCCAATGAGCAGTTCTTC | CASSLLYPGANEQFF | - | TRBJ2-1 | TRBV2 | -
TGTGCCAGCAGCCCAGACGCGGGAGGGTACAATGAGCAGTTCTTC | CASSPDAGGYNEQFF | - | TRBJ2-1 | TRBV9 | TRBD2
TGTGCCAGCAGTGACACACCCAATCAGCCCCAGCATTTT | CASSDTPNQPQHF | - | TRBJ1-5 | TRBV6-5 | -
TGTGCCAGCAGCATCAGCGGGAGGGCCACCGGGGAGCTGTTTTTT | CASSISGRATGELFF | - | TRBJ2-2 | TRBV5-6 | TRBD2
TGTGCCAGCAGTTTGACGGGAGGCCCCGGGGAGCTGTTTTTT | CASSLTGGPGELFF | - | TRBJ2-2 | TRBV27 | TRBD2
TGTGCCAGCAGCCTCACAGGGTTAGGGGCCAACGTCCTGACTTTC | CASSLTGLGANVLTF | - | TRBJ2-6 | TRBV9 | -
TGCGCCAGCAGCGTAACACTAGGGTCCGGTGAGCAGTTCTTC | CASSVTLGSGEQFF | - | TRBJ2-1 | TRBV5-1 | -
TGCACCAGCAGCCCGCTCACCCCCGAAGGGACTCAAGAGGAAAAACTGTTTTTT | CTSSPLTPEGTQEEKLFF | - | TRBJ1-4 | TRBV1 | -
TGTGCCAGCAGTTTATTCACCCCAAAGACAGGGGCGGGCTACGAGCAGTACTTC | CASSLFTPKTGAGYEQYF | - | TRBJ2-7 | TRBV27 | TRBD1
TGTGCCAGCAGCCAAGATTTCCGGCAGGGCAATGAGCAGTTCTTC | CASSQDFRQGNEQFF | - | TRBJ2-1 | TRBV4-2 | -
TGTGCCAGTAGGCTTAGATCTAGCACAGATACGCAGTATTTT | CASRLRSSTDTQYF | - | TRBJ2-3 | TRBV19 | -
TGTGCCAGCAGCTTAGGAGTTTCAGGGGTGTCTGGAAACACCATATATTTT | CASSLGVSGVSGNTIYF | - | TRBJ1-3 | TRBV7-6 | -
TGTGCCAGCAGTGAGACATCGAACTCCGGGATCTTCCCCTACACCGGGGAGCTGTTTTTT | CASSETSNSGIFPYTGELFF | once | TRBJ2-2 | TRBV6-4 | -
TGTGCCAGCAGTGACCCCCTCGGACAGACTAACTATGGCTACACCTTC | CASSDPLGQTNYGYTF | - | TRBJ1-2 | TRBV2 | -
TGTGCCAGCTCACCAACTAGCGGCTACAATGAGCAGTTCTTC | CASSPTSGYNEQFF | - | TRBJ2-1 | TRBV18 | TRBD2
TGTGCCAGCAGCTTACGACCTTCCTACGAGCAGTACTTC | CASSLRPSYEQYF | - | TRBJ2-7 | TRBV7-9 | -
TGTGCCAGCAGCAAGGGTGCCGGGGAGCTGTTTTTT | CASSKGAGELFF | - | TRBJ2-2 | TRBV21-1 | -
TGTGCCAGCTCAACCGTAGCGGGAGGGCCTGGAAACATTCAGTACTTC | CASSTVAGGPGNIQYF | - | TRBJ2-4 | TRBV28 | TRBD2
TGTGCCAGCTCACCAACGGGCGAGACCCAGTACTTC | CASSPTGETQYF | - | TRBJ2-5 | TRBV18 | -
TGTGCCAGCTCACCAAGGACAGGGGAAACTAATGAAAAACTGTTTTTT | CASSPRTGETNEKLFF | - | TRBJ1-4 | TRBV18 | TRBD1
TGTGCCAGCAGTGACAACACTCGGACAGGGTACAATCAGCCCCAGCATTTT | CASSDNTRTGYNQPQHF | - | TRBJ1-5 | TRBV6-1 | TRBD1
TGTGCCAGCAGTTCGGGGGCGTCAGTCTATGGCTACACCTTC | CASSSGASVYGYTF | once | TRBJ1-2 | TRBV6-5 | -
TGCGCCAGCAGTCAAGCCGGGACTACTTACTACGAGCAGTACTTC | CASSQAGTTYYEQYF | - | TRBJ2-7 | TRBV23-1 | TRBD2
TGTGCCAGCTCACCTGATCAAGAGACCCAGTACTTC | CASSPDQETQYF | - | TRBJ2-5 | TRBV18 | -